Listed below are T cell receptor beta chains from one sample, sequenced in a study of blood T cell repertoires in COVID-19. Assay used: immunoSEQ multiplex PCR; TCRdb lists only in-frame clones, some missing. The sample records some 180,000 clones, less than 80% being singletons. Sample: peripheral blood. The source is a man aged 50 to 59 who had recovered from COVID-19. The CDR3 runs from the conserved cysteine through the conserved F or W. D genes are given only for firm matches.

V: TRBV28; J: TRBJ2-7; D: -; CDR3: CASSGENYEQYF
V: TRBV18; J: TRBJ1-1; D: -; CDR3: CASSGDMNTEAFF
V: TRBV6-5; J: TRBJ1-6; D: -; CDR3: CASSYLARKNNSPLHF
V: TRBV7-3; J: TRBJ2-3; D: -; CDR3: CASSKLGADTQYF
V: TRBV6-1; J: TRBJ1-1; D: TRBD1; CDR3: CASSEQGAHTEAFF
V: TRBV10-3; J: TRBJ2-7; D: TRBD2; CDR3: CAISGLSGSYEQYF
V: TRBV30; J: TRBJ2-2; D: -; CDR3: CAWNGGTGELFF
V: TRBV24-1; J: TRBJ1-1; D: -; CDR3: CATSDGYEAFF
V: TRBV7-9; J: TRBJ2-5; D: -; CDR3: CASNLQGVQETQYF
V: TRBV6-5; J: TRBJ1-4; D: -; CDR3: CASSFGGIDEKLFF
V: TRBV10-1; J: TRBJ2-2; D: TRBD1; CDR3: CASSEPPFRQGVPGELFF
V: TRBV19; J: TRBJ2-1; D: TRBD1; CDR3: CASSKDRGGNNEQFF
V: TRBV11-3; J: TRBJ2-1; D: -; CDR3: CASSLNPAGEQFF
V: TRBV19; J: TRBJ1-2; D: -; CDR3: CASDTAGYGYTF
V: TRBV3-1/TRBV3-2; J: TRBJ1-2; D: TRBD1; CDR3: CASSQRQGHGGYTF
V: TRBV7-3; J: TRBJ2-7; D: -; CDR3: CASSPSAVSYEQYF
V: TRBV18; J: TRBJ1-2; D: TRBD1; CDR3: CASSPNGQGEGGTF
V: TRBV29-1; J: TRBJ1-2; D: -; CDR3: CSVGGFSDYGYTF
V: TRBV28; J: TRBJ2-7; D: TRBD1; CDR3: CAIGQGDYEQYF
V: TRBV4-3; J: TRBJ1-3; D: -; CDR3: CASSLDGNSGNTIYF
V: TRBV6-5; J: TRBJ2-7; D: -; CDR3: CASSSGPHYEQYF
V: TRBV28; J: TRBJ2-7; D: -; CDR3: CASSTVGQGSYEQYF
V: TRBV2; J: TRBJ2-4; D: -; CDR3: CASRIRLEMAKNIQYF
V: TRBV3-1/TRBV3-2; J: TRBJ1-2; D: -; CDR3: CASSQDLGRAGGYTF
V: TRBV29-1; J: TRBJ2-2; D: -; CDR3: CSALRGGELFF
V: TRBV6-1; J: TRBJ2-1; D: -; CDR3: CASSESDNEQFF
V: TRBV27; J: TRBJ2-1; D: TRBD2; CDR3: CASLSGRGYNEQFF
V: TRBV7-9; J: TRBJ2-6; D: TRBD1; CDR3: CASSSDRTGTSGANVLTF
V: TRBV18; J: TRBJ2-7; D: TRBD1; CDR3: CASSPTGGYEQYF
V: TRBV18; J: TRBJ2-5; D: -; CDR3: CASSPSMEETQYF
V: TRBV28; J: TRBJ2-7; D: TRBD1; CDR3: CASSFHGQASYEQYF
V: TRBV19; J: TRBJ2-3; D: TRBD2; CDR3: CASTQSSSGSADTQYF
V: TRBV6-5; J: TRBJ1-5; D: -; CDR3: CASSRSGVQPQHF
V: TRBV5-4; J: TRBJ2-3; D: TRBD2; CDR3: CASSTPRGSGTGDTQYF
V: TRBV6-5; J: TRBJ2-2; D: TRBD1; CDR3: CASSWDREKPGELFF
V: TRBV2; J: TRBJ1-4; D: -; CDR3: CASSEYSEKLFF
V: TRBV15; J: TRBJ2-1; D: -; CDR3: CATSREGGSSYNEQFF
V: TRBV6-2/TRBV6-3; J: TRBJ2-3; D: -; CDR3: CASSRSTDTQYF
V: TRBV2; J: TRBJ1-2; D: TRBD1; CDR3: CASSERQGLAGYTF
V: TRBV10-3; J: TRBJ2-2; D: TRBD1; CDR3: CAISLRDRGFTGELFF
V: TRBV29-1; J: TRBJ2-1; D: TRBD2; CDR3: CSATGTNDNEQFF
V: TRBV12-2; J: TRBJ2-7; D: -; CDR3: CASRSAEGEGYYEQYF
V: TRBV19; J: TRBJ2-3; D: TRBD1; CDR3: CASMLGQGRMDTQYF
V: TRBV6-5; J: TRBJ2-1; D: -; CDR3: CASSYSQYNEQFF
V: TRBV20-1; J: TRBJ1-4; D: TRBD1; CDR3: CSALTGEKLFF
V: TRBV6-5; J: TRBJ1-5; D: -; CDR3: CASRQGNDQPQHF
V: TRBV5-4; J: TRBJ2-1; D: TRBD1; CDR3: CASSYEIRDRGLIDEQFF
V: TRBV19; J: TRBJ2-3; D: TRBD2; CDR3: CASSDLSGRMDSTDTQYF
V: TRBV5-1; J: TRBJ1-4; D: -; CDR3: CASSLDRNEKLFF
V: TRBV6-5; J: TRBJ2-5; D: TRBD1; CDR3: CASSYGTAGTQYF
V: TRBV18; J: TRBJ2-1; D: -; CDR3: CASSPDRDPSYNEQFF
V: TRBV5-4; J: TRBJ2-5; D: -; CDR3: CASSLGTEGTQYF
V: TRBV6-6; J: TRBJ2-7; D: TRBD1; CDR3: CASGDRGYYEQYF
V: TRBV15; J: TRBJ2-2; D: -; CDR3: CATRFGYRGTGELFF
V: TRBV4-1; J: TRBJ2-2; D: -; CDR3: CASSHSRWGGELGSGELFF
V: TRBV28; J: TRBJ2-1; D: -; CDR3: CASLQDSSGEQFF
V: TRBV27; J: TRBJ2-7; D: -; CDR3: CASNKGRGYEQYF
V: TRBV7-2; J: TRBJ1-3; D: -; CDR3: CASSPREGRNSGNTIYF
V: TRBV7-8; J: TRBJ2-7; D: TRBD2; CDR3: CASSREGTSGTYEQYF